These T cell receptor beta chains were read from a single sample in a study of post-analysis software for immune sequencing data. TCRdb independently ran MiXCR on the PCR reads; one entry per CDR3 protein. The table includes hundreds of thousands of distinct CDR3 sequences, roughly 27% detected once. The sequenced sample consisted of blood. The receptors derive from a girl between 5 and 17 years old with multiple sclerosis. Each CDR3 is given with its conserved first and last residue. Each record gives: J gene, CDR3 length, V gene, D gene, clone size, CDR3 protein, CDR3 DNA. D genes are given only for firm matches. Size tells how often a clone was seen (once, few, many) or the class of an expanded clone, and some rows leave it out.

J: TRBJ2-5; length: 14; V: TRBV28; D: TRBD2; size: few; CDR3: CASGTLAGGETQYF; DNA: TGTGCCAGCGGGACACTAGCGGGAGGAGAGACCCAGTACTTC
J: TRBJ2-3; length: 17; V: TRBV10-3; D: TRBD2; size: -; CDR3: CAISESWSGRVTDTQYF; DNA: TGTGCCATCAGTGAGTCGTGGAGCGGGAGGGTCACAGATACGCAGTATTTT
J: TRBJ2-3; length: 13; V: TRBV24-1; D: -; size: once; CDR3: CAAGVGGSDTQYF; DNA: TGTGCCGCCGGGGTCGGGGGTTCAGATACGCAGTATTTT
J: TRBJ1-2; length: 11; V: TRBV2; D: -; size: -; CDR3: CASGGDYGYTF; DNA: TGTGCCAGCGGGGGGGACTATGGCTACACCTTC
J: TRBJ2-5; length: 16; V: TRBV4-1; D: -; size: many; CDR3: CASSFNGGEFGETQYF; DNA: TGCGCCAGCAGCTTCAATGGTGGAGAGTTCGGAGAGACCCAGTACTTC
J: TRBJ2-3; length: 18; V: TRBV7-2; D: TRBD2; size: few; CDR3: CASSSLGLAGDLVDTQYF; DNA: TGTGCCAGCAGCTCTTTAGGACTAGCGGGAGATTTGGTAGATACGCAGTATTTT
J: TRBJ2-5; length: 18; V: TRBV20-1; D: -; size: few; CDR3: CSASGPTPRQDDQETQYF; DNA: TGCAGTGCCTCAGGTCCGACGCCTAGACAGGACGACCAAGAGACCCAGTACTTC
J: TRBJ1-6; length: 14; V: TRBV5-1; D: -; size: few; CDR3: CASSLLQGSSPLHF; DNA: TGCGCCAGCAGCTTGCTGCAGGGGAGCTCACCCCTCCACTTT
J: TRBJ2-7; length: 15; V: TRBV20-1; D: TRBD1; size: -; CDR3: CSALPRDRGSHEQYF; DNA: TGCAGTGCCCTCCCCCGGGACAGGGGGTCCCACGAGCAGTACTTC
J: TRBJ2-4; length: 15; V: TRBV5-1; D: TRBD1; size: few; CDR3: CASSFTGGPPEEQYF; DNA: TGCGCCAGCAGCTTCACAGGGGGCCCCCCGGAAGAGCAGTACTTC
J: TRBJ1-2; length: 14; V: TRBV4-1; D: -; size: -; CDR3: CASSQDPRRRGYTF; DNA: TGCGCCAGCAGCCAAGACCCCAGGAGACGTGGCTACACCTTC
J: TRBJ1-1; length: 15; V: TRBV4-3; D: -; size: few; CDR3: CASSQDMGLNTEAFF; DNA: TGCGCCAGCAGCCAAGATATGGGGCTGAACACTGAAGCTTTCTTT
J: TRBJ2-1; length: 16; V: TRBV12-3/TRBV12-4; D: TRBD1; size: few; CDR3: CASSYTGTGDPNEQFF; DNA: TGTGCCAGCAGTTATACCGGGACAGGGGACCCCAATGAGCAGTTCTTC
J: TRBJ2-1; length: 15; V: TRBV12-3/TRBV12-4; D: TRBD2; size: few; CDR3: CASSLSGNPNNEQFF; DNA: TGTGCCAGCAGTTTAAGCGGGAACCCGAACAATGAGCAGTTCTTC
J: TRBJ2-1; length: 14; V: TRBV29-1; D: -; size: -; CDR3: CSVEVGRGGAEQFF; DNA: TGCAGCGTTGAAGTCGGCAGGGGAGGGGCTGAGCAGTTCTTC
J: TRBJ1-1; length: 14; V: TRBV29-1; D: -; size: few; CDR3: CSVLGPGMNTEAFF; DNA: TGCAGCGTTCTTGGGCCAGGTATGAACACTGAAGCTTTCTTT
J: TRBJ2-7; length: 15; V: TRBV12-3/TRBV12-4; D: TRBD2; size: -; CDR3: CASSPTSGHTYEQYF; DNA: TGTGCCAGCAGTCCTACTAGCGGACACACCTACGAGCAGTACTTC
J: TRBJ2-7; length: 16; V: TRBV3-1; D: TRBD2; size: -; CDR3: CAGSPPHSGRIYEQYF; DNA: TGTGCCGGCAGCCCCCCCCACAGCGGGAGGATCTACGAGCAGTACTTC
J: TRBJ2-7; length: 15; V: TRBV6-1; D: -; size: -; CDR3: CASSRSQDPPYEQYF; DNA: TGTGCCAGCTCCCGATCACAGGACCCCCCCTACGAGCAGTACTTC
J: TRBJ2-5; length: 10; V: TRBV20-1; D: -; size: many; CDR3: CSAFQETQYF; DNA: TGCAGTGCTTTCCAAGAGACCCAGTACTTC
J: TRBJ2-1; length: 12; V: TRBV6-6; D: TRBD1; size: many; CDR3: CANSQGANEQFF; DNA: TGTGCCAACTCCCAGGGGGCCAATGAGCAGTTCTTC
J: TRBJ1-2; length: 15; V: TRBV7-2; D: TRBD1; size: -; CDR3: CASSQGDRVAYGYTF; DNA: TGTGCCAGCAGCCAGGGGGACAGGGTCGCCTATGGCTACACCTTC
J: TRBJ1-1; length: 15; V: TRBV27; D: TRBD1; size: few; CDR3: CASSLGTGMNTEAFF; DNA: TGTGCCAGCAGTTTGGGGACAGGGATGAACACTGAAGCTTTCTTT
J: TRBJ1-6; length: 15; V: TRBV12-3/TRBV12-4; D: -; size: -; CDR3: CASSFTTPNNSPLHF; DNA: TGTGCCAGCAGTTTTACGACCCCAAATAATTCACCCCTCCACTTT